One and the same sample provided the 29 T cell receptor beta chains below, sequenced in a study of Graves' ophthalmopathy and Graves' hyperthyroidism. RNA transcripts yielded amplified TCR beta CDR3 regions. HTBI primers were employed in first-round RT-PCR, then a second-round multiplex PCR followed. TCRdb redid the calling of the multiplex PCR reads with MiXCR, one entry per CDR3 protein. This table has around 660,000 distinct CDR3 sequences, just over 40% appearing once. Sequenced sample: peripheral blood. Source of these receptors: an adult man with Graves' ophthalmopathy.

The sample holds many counts of this clonotype. The chain combines TRBV27 with TRBJ2-5; D gene ambiguous. The ends were cut back, 3 bases at V and 5 bases at J, with 16 bases in the middle. CDR1 and CDR2 (germline): MNHEY, SMNVEV (reference sequence). The CDR3 extends over 15 amino acids. The CDR3 here is CASSFAGSRRETQYF. The CDR3 region has the DNA TGTGCCAGCAGTTTCGCCGGGTCCCGACGGGAGACCCAGTACTTC.

The chain joins TRBV10-3 to TRBJ2-2; TRBD1 aligns across 8 bases. The ends lost 10 bases at V and 3 bases at J; junction bases unmatched: 7. This CDR3 contains 14 residues. Germline V lookup: CDR1 ENHRY, CDR2 SYGVKD. CDR3 sequence (DNA): TGTGCCAGCAAATCGACAGGGGACACCGGGGAGCTGTTTTTT. This translates into CASKSTGDTGELFF.

Notes on this clonotype: This may be a read error: a much more frequent sequence differs by one nucleotide. V usage is TRBV9 and J usage is TRBJ2-7; 7 nucleotides agree with TRBD2. The V segment lost 4 bases and the J segment 6 bases; nucleotides outside the gene matches: 16. The CDR3 extends over 16 amino acids. Germline CDR1 SGDLS, CDR2 YYNGEE. CDR3 residues: CASSPRPGREPCEQYF. DNA for the CDR3: TGTGCCAGCAGCCCCCGTCCCGGGCGGGAGCCGTGCGAGCAGTACTTC.

This clonotype was counted many times. The J gene is TRBJ1-1, the V gene TRBV19, with D possibly matching TRBD1 (5 bases). Germline lookup yields CDR1 LNHDA and CDR2 SQIVND (reference sequence). The CDR3 runs to 12 residues. Trimming took off 6 bases at V and 7 bases at J, with 12 bases between the two ends. Here the CDR3 DNA reads TGTGCCAGTAGCCCCCAGGGCGGTGAAGCTTTCTTT. Protein: CASSPQGGEAFF.

The genes are TRBV29-1 and TRBJ1-2; TRBD1 matches 7 bases. With V trimmed by 4 bases and J by 12 bases, 5 bases remained unmatched. The CDR3 covers 10 residues. From germline, CDR1 is SQVTM and CDR2 ANQGSEA. This CDR3 is CSVGEGGNTF. The CDR3 DNA is TGCAGCGTTGGGGAAGGGGGCAACACCTTC.

A few counts support this clonotype. A much larger clone differs by one base, so this may be a read error. The gene calls are TRBV6-6 and TRBJ1-3; unclear D gene. Germline V gene data show CDR1 as MNHNY and CDR2 as SVGAGI (reference sequence). This CDR3 comprises 11 residues. The CDR3 DNA follows: TGTGCCAGCAGTTCCCCGACTCCCCCCCATTTT. Protein sequence: CASSSPTPPHF.

This clonotype was seen at least ten times. CDR3 in DNA: TGTGCCAGCAGCCGAGAGGGAAATGGAGAGACCCAGTACTTC. As protein: CASSREGNGETQYF. The V gene is TRBV7-9, the J gene TRBJ2-5, with D possibly TRBD2 on 5 matching bases. This CDR3 region has 14 residues. Germline lookup yields CDR1 SEHNR and CDR2 FQNEAQ (reference sequence). Between the trimmed V and J ends, which lost 5 bases and 4 bases, there was a span of 14 bases.

The chain joins TRBV12-3 or TRBV12-4 to TRBJ2-2; D may be TRBD1 or TRBD2 (5 bases each). CDR3 length equals 15 residues. Here the CDR3 DNA reads TGTGCTAGTGGTTCTCCGGGACCGAGCACCGGGGAGCTGTTTTTT. This codes for CASGSPGPSTGELFF.

The chain combines TRBV25-1 with TRBJ2-5; possible D gene TRBD2, 7 bases. The V end was cut by 6 bases, the J end by 2 bases, with 19 bases between. CDR1 MGHDK and CDR2 SYGVNS come from the germline V gene. The CDR3 sequence is 16 residues long. The CDR3 spells CASREGRGGPQETQYF. CDR3 nucleotide sequence: TGTGCCAGCAGGGAAGGGAGGGGGGGGCCTCAAGAGACCCAGTACTTC.

This clonotype has more than one count but fewer than ten. This chain joins TRBV5-4 and TRBJ2-5, with 9 bases identical to TRBD2. The trim removed 4 bases at V and 5 bases at J, leaving 12 bases unmatched. Germline loops: CDR1 SGHNT, CDR2 YYREEE (reference sequence). This CDR3 has 16 residues. DNA of the CDR3: TGTGCCAGCAGCCCTGCTCCTAGCGGGGTCCTTGAGACCCAGTACTTC. It specifies CASSPAPSGVLETQYF. The full variable domain, completed using reference TRBV5-4 and TRBJ2-5, is ETGVTQSPTHLIKTRGQQVTLRCSSQSGHNTVSWYQQALGQGPQFIFQYYREEENGRGNFPPRFSGLQFPNYSSELNVNALELDDSALYLCASSPAPSGVLETQYFGPGTRLLVL.

This clonotype was seen at least ten times. The V and J genes are TRBV5-1 and TRBJ1-2, with D hard to call. Germline V gene sequence: CDR1 SGHRS, CDR2 YFSETQ. The CDR3 sequence is 15 residues long. Trimming stripped 0 bases from V and 4 bases from J, with 13 bases between. CDR3 protein: CASSLARGIGYGYTF. CDR3 nucleotide sequence: TGCGCCAGCAGCTTGGCGCGGGGAATTGGCTATGGCTACACCTTC.

V usage is TRBV7-9 and J usage is TRBJ2-5; D assignment may be TRBD1 or TRBD2 (6 bases each). The CDR3 loop spans 14 amino acids. Germline CDR1 reads SEHNR; CDR2 reads FQNEAQ (reference sequence). V lost 5 bases to trimming and J lost 10 bases, with 20 bases between them. The CDR3 region is CASSVGGRQGSQYF. DNA for the CDR3: TGTGCCAGCAGCGTGGGGGGCCGGCAAGGGAGCCAGTACTTC.

In this sample, this clonotype turned up many times. The chain carries TRBV7-9 and TRBJ2-5, with D perhaps being TRBD1 or TRBD2 (5 bases each). The V gene lost 3 bases and the J gene lost 2 bases, with 13 bases spanning the gap. Germline V gene sequence: CDR1 SEHNR, CDR2 FQNEAQ (reference sequence). This CDR3 is 15 amino acids long. Written as DNA, the CDR3 is TGTGCCAGCAGCTTTCCGGGGCTGAGGCAAGAGACCCAGTACTTC. Protein product: CASSFPGLRQETQYF.

This clonotype was seen repeatedly, ten times or more. The chain links TRBV15 to TRBJ2-5; D might be TRBD2 (6 bases). V was pared by 0 bases and J by 2 bases, with 10 bases between. CDR1 is LNHNV and CDR2 is YYDKDF in the germline V gene (reference sequence). CDR3 size: 15 residues. CDR3 protein: CATSRDGAGQETQYF. The CDR3 DNA is TGTGCCACCAGCAGAGATGGGGCGGGACAAGAGACCCAGTACTTC.

The table lists this clonotype with many counts. The CDR3 reads CATSRDRAGGETQYF. CDR3 bases: TGTGCCACCAGCAGAGATAGGGCGGGGGGAGAGACCCAGTACTTC. The V and J genes are TRBV15 and TRBJ2-5, with TRBD2 identical over 8 bases. The CDR3 covers 15 residues. The V and J ends lost 0 bases and 4 bases, in that order; junction bases with no gene match: 4. Per germline, CDR1 LNHNV and CDR2 YYDKDF (reference sequence).

This clonotype was recorded many times. The CDR3 region has the DNA TGTGCCAGCAGTGAAGTTGGTGCCGGGGAGCTGTTTTTT. Protein: CASSEVGAGELFF. V and J are TRBV2 and TRBJ2-2; unclear D gene. The CDR3 sequence is 13 residues long. Germline V gene sequence: CDR1 SNHLY, CDR2 FYNNEI. V lost 1 base and J 6 bases, leaving 6 bases between the germline ends.

In its sample, this clonotype was seen many times. The chain links TRBV7-9 to TRBJ1-1; possible D gene TRBD1, 5 bases. This CDR3 has 14 residues. The V and J ends lost 2 bases and 7 bases respectively, with 14 bases between them. Germline V gene sequence: CDR1 SEHNR, CDR2 FQNEAQ (reference sequence). The CDR3, as DNA: TGTGCCAGCAGCTTAAACTTTCCGGGGGGTGAAGCTTTCTTT. It encodes CASSLNFPGGEAFF.

Comment on this clonotype: A much more abundant neighbour one base away suggests this may be a read error. The gene calls are TRBV20-1 and TRBJ1-2, with D possibly being TRBD1 (5 bases). The germline V gene has CDR1 DFQATT and CDR2 SNEGSKA (reference sequence). Trimming stripped 0 bases from V and 6 bases from J, with 17 bases between. CDR3 size: 15 residues. The CDR3 DNA reads as TGCAGTGCTAGAGATGAGGGGAGAGGGCCAAATGGCTACACCTTC. Translated: CSARDEGRGPNGYTF.

The table lists this clonotype with many counts. CDR3: CATTRTGRNTEAFF. CDR3 DNA: TGTGCCACGACCAGGACAGGGCGGAACACTGAAGCTTTCTTT. The rearrangement joins TRBV2 to TRBJ1-1; 8 positions agree with TRBD1. This CDR3 has 14 residues. Trimming removed 10 bases from V and 1 base from J; junction bases left unmatched: 8. Germline values: CDR1 SNHLY, CDR2 FYNNEI.

The V call is TRBV7-4, the J call TRBJ1-5, with 8 bases that match TRBD1. With 7 bases clipped from V and 2 bases from J, the junction kept 19 bases outside the gene matches. CDR3 length: 19 amino acids. Germline values: CDR1 SGHVT, CDR2 SQSDAQ. The CDR3 coding sequence is TGTGCCAGCACCACATCTAGCGGGGGGCCAGGGGGCGGCAATCAGCCCCAGCATTTT. Residues: CASTTSSGGPGGGNQPQHF.

This clonotype was detected ten times or more. The CDR3 sequence: CASSLFGDSNQPQHF. The CDR3 region has the DNA TGTGCCAGCAGCTTATTCGGTGACTCGAATCAGCCCCAGCATTTT. The chain is built from TRBV7-8 and TRBJ1-5; D remains unclear. CDR1 is SGHVS and CDR2 is FQNEAQ in the germline V gene. V gave up 2 bases and J gave up 4 bases, with 12 bases separating them. The length of the CDR3 is 15 residues.

This clonotype was seen many times. This rearrangement joins TRBV7-9 to TRBJ1-1; 7 positions match TRBD1. Trimming at V came to 5 bases and at J to 7 bases, leaving 13 bases not matched to a gene. Germline CDR1 SEHNR, CDR2 FQNEAQ (reference sequence). The CDR3 runs 15 residues. CDR3 region: CASSQRLTGKNEAFF. The DNA of the CDR3 is TGTGCCAGCAGCCAACGTTTGACAGGGAAGAATGAAGCTTTCTTT.

This clonotype was found a few times. This chain links TRBV6-5 with TRBJ1-6; D is possibly TRBD1 (5 bases). This CDR3 contains 15 residues. Germline CDR1 reads MNHEY; CDR2 reads SVGAGI. Trimming took off 5 bases at V and 6 bases at J, with 14 bases between the two ends. CDR3 coding DNA: TGTGCCAGCAGTCCAACAGGAGTTTTTAATTCACCCCTCCACTTT. This sequence encodes CASSPTGVFNSPLHF.

The chain recombines TRBV29-1 with TRBJ1-2, with D unresolved. This CDR3 has 11 amino acids. V dropped 6 bases and J dropped 10 bases, with 15 bases sitting between them. Germline V lookup: CDR1 SQVTM, CDR2 ANQGSEA. In nucleotides, the CDR3 is TGCAGCGTACGCGACCTAAGCTCCTACACCTTC. It yields the protein CSVRDLSSYTF.

The gene calls are TRBV6-1 and TRBJ1-5; TRBD1 is a possible D gene (5 bases). This CDR3 region has 16 residues. V lost 0 bases and J lost 3, with 12 bases in between. Per germline, CDR1 MNHNS and CDR2 SASEGT. CDR3 amino acids: CASSEAPGAANQPQHF. The CDR3 nucleotides are TGTGCCAGCAGTGAAGCCCCCGGGGCAGCCAATCAGCCCCAGCATTTT.

This clonotype appeared a few times. The genes are TRBV5-1 and TRBJ1-1; the D gene is possibly TRBD1 (5 bases). V lost 2 bases to trimming and J lost 0 bases, with 8 bases between them. From germline, CDR1 is SGHRS and CDR2 YFSETQ. This CDR3 comprises 14 residues. The CDR3 DNA sequence: TGCGCCAGCAGCTTCGACAGCGTGAACACTGAAGCTTTCTTT. Translating gives CASSFDSVNTEAFF.

This clonotype was counted only a few times. The rearrangement links TRBV10-2 to TRBJ1-5; D not resolved. The germline gives CDR1 WSHSY, CDR2 SAAADI. V shed 4 bases and J shed 11 bases, with 15 bases lying between them. There are 13 residues in the CDR3. In nucleotides, the CDR3 is TGCGCCAGCAGTGGCGCCGATCAAGAGACCCAGCATTTT. Its translation is CASSGADQETQHF.

The chain combines TRBV7-8 with TRBJ1-3; D not certain. CDR3 length equals 10 residues. CDR1 is SGHVS and CDR2 is FQNEAQ in the germline V gene. The V and J ends lost 8 bases and 7 bases respectively, with 6 bases between them. The CDR3 is CASAGNTIYF. The CDR3 bases are TGTGCCAGCGCCGGGAACACCATATATTTT. Together with reference TRBV7-8 and TRBJ1-3, the CDR3 gives the full variable domain: GAGVSQSPRYKVAKRGQDVALRCDPISGHVSLFWYQQALGQGPEFLTYFQNEAQLDKSGLPSDRFFAERPEGSVSTLKIQRTQQEDSAVYLCASAGNTIYFGEGSWLTVV.

This clonotype was seen many times. The V gene is TRBV5-4, the J gene TRBJ2-5, with TRBD2 matching 7 bases. V was pared by 0 bases and J by 2 bases, with 7 bases of the junction left unmatched. Germline-derived CDR1 and CDR2 are SGHNT and YYREEE (reference sequence). The CDR3 covers 16 residues. As DNA, the CDR3 is TGTGCCAGCAGCTTGGGGCTAGCGGAGCAGCAAGAGACCCAGTACTTC. This sequence encodes CASSLGLAEQQETQYF. Drawing the rest from reference TRBV5-4 and TRBJ2-5, the complete variable domain is ETGVTQSPTHLIKTRGQQVTLRCSSQSGHNTVSWYQQALGQGPQFIFQYYREEENGRGNFPPRFSGLQFPNYSSELNVNALELDDSALYLCASSLGLAEQQETQYFGPGTRLLVL.